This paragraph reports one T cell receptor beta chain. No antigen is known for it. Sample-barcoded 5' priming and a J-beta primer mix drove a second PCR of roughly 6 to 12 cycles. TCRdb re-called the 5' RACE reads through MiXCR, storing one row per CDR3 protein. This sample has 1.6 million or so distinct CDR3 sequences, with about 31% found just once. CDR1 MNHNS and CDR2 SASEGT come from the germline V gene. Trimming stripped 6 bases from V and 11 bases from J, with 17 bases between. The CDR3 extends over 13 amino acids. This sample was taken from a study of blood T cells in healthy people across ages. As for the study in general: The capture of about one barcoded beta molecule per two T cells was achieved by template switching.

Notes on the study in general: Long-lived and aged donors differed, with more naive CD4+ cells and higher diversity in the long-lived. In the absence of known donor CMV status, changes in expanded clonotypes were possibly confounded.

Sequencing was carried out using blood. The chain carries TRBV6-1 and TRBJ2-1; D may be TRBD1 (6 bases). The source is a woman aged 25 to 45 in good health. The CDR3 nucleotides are TGTGCCAGCAGGGGCCTCAACAGGGATCAGCAGTTCTTC. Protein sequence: CASRGLNRDQQFF.